This TCR beta chain was sequenced during a study of T cell responses to AZD1222 COVID-19 vaccine (dated by TCRdb to the early 2020s). At the level of the whole study: AZD1222 recipients with second doses at about 4 weeks or about 12 weeks were pooled, because spike-specific TCR depth and breadth did not differ between schedules. Trial participants were enrolled into age subgroups of 18-55, 56-69 and 70-plus years, which contained 148, 28 and 57 TCR-sequenced participants, respectively. A total of 233 trial participants underwent TCR sequencing, of whom 200 to 220 received two doses of AZD1222 and approximately 25 received two doses of the MenACWY control vaccine.

This specimen's time point label, per the study, means: baseline before first vaccination. Samples from vaccinated people were obtained from the UK trials COV001 and COV002, which included a single-blind randomized controlled phase 2/3 trial of AZD1222 (ChAdOx1 nCoV-19) in healthy adults. Trial participant PBMC samples were collected at day 0 and day 28 after the second dose for TCRbeta chain sequencing. In the case of this clone: What this receptor recognizes is not known. No clone much larger than this one lies a single base away; base qualities are absent.

What the study reported, not specific to this receptor: The whole spike protein was spanned by vaccine-associated CD4 TCRs, and dominant responses were seen in regions 160-218 and 743-854. Because no day 14 peak-response samples were available, the repertoires could be characterized only after the peak T cell response. After two AZD1222 doses, both the breadth and the depth of spike-specific TCRs were significantly higher than at day 0 and than in MenACWY recipients. Most participants were white British and females outnumbered males, and the authors suggested that clonal diversity may have been underestimated. Reportedly, close to half of the unique spike-specific TCRs recognized epitopes lying outside the regions that are mutated in the B.1.351 and B.1.1.7 variants. Conclusions about previously exposed vaccinees were limited because only six AZD1222 recipients were SARS-CoV-2 seropositive at baseline. In the small 56-69-year group, the increase in depth fell short of significance, most likely because of low power.

The CDR3 regions of human TCRbeta chains were subjected to immunosequencing. Processing in the source paper ran as follows. TCRs in the repertoires were compared against a reference library of SARS-CoV-2-specific TCRs that had been generated with the MIRA antigen-specificity platform. Breadth was defined as the fraction of unique TCRs that were SARS-CoV-2-associated. Depth was defined as the fraction of total T cells that were SARS-CoV-2-associated. Using the MIRA data, each spike-specific TCR was mapped to the spike region that the TCR reacts to and placed in a CD4 or CD8 class. Log10-transformed breadth and depth values were compared by one-way ANOVA with Sidak's multiple comparisons tests. The immuneACCESS repertoire file appears here via TCRdb, limited to in-frame rearrangements. These files lack a portion of the clones; in checked studies, under half of the deficit traces to unresolved V genes, and the cause of the others is not known. V, J and clone size are taken as reported in that table, and D and trimming were inferred from the DNA itself. A total of roughly 120,000 clones appear in this sample, roughly 87% of them only once. About 1.2% of the sample is taken by the ten largest.

Here the sequenced sample was peripheral blood, taken on day 0 of AZD1222 vaccination. The receptor comes from an adult in good health.

The DNA reads TGTGCCATCAGTGAGTCGGGGGGCGCTAACTATGGCTACACCTTC. This gives the protein CAISESGGANYGYTF. The V gene is TRBV10-3 and the J gene is TRBJ1-2, with TRBD1 as a weak D call on 6 bases. Per the germline V gene, ENHRY is the CDR1 and SYGVKD is the CDR2. A distance of 8 bases separates the germline ends of V and J, which lose 0 bases and 0 bases respectively. The CDR3 goes from the cysteine to the phenylalanine over 15 residues. Kept here is only the CDR3 DNA, which spans 45 bases and is read in frame from base 1.